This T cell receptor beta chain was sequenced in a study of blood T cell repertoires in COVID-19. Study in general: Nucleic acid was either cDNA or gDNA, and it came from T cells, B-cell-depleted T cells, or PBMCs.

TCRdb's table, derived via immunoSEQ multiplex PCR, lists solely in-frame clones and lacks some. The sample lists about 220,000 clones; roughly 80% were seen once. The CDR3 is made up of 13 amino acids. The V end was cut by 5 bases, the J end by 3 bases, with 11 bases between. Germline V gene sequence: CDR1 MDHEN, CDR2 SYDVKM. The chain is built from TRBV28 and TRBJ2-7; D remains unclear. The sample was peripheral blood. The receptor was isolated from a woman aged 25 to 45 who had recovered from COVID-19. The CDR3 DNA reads TGTGCCAGCAGTGTGGCCCGGGTCTACGAGCAGTACTTC. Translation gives CASSVARVYEQYF.